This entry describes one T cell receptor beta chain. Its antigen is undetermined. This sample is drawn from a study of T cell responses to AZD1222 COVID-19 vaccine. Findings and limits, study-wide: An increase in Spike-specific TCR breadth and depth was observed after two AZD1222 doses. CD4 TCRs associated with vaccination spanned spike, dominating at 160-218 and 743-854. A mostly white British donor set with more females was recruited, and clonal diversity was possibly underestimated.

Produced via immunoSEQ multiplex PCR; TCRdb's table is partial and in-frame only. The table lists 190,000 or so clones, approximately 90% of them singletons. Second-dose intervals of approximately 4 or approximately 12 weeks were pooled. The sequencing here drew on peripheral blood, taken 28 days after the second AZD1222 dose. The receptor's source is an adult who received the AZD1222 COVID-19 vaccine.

The CDR3: CASSQRGAGVTEAFF. The CDR3 nucleotides are TGTGCCAGCAGCCAGCGTGGGGCAGGAGTGACTGAAGCTTTCTTT. The chain couples TRBV3-1 (or the pseudogene TRBV3-2) to TRBJ1-1; maybe TRBD1 (5 bases). CDR3 size: 15 residues. Per germline, CDR1 LGHDT and CDR2 YNNKEL (reference sequence). V was clipped by 3 bases and J by 5 bases, with 16 bases between them.